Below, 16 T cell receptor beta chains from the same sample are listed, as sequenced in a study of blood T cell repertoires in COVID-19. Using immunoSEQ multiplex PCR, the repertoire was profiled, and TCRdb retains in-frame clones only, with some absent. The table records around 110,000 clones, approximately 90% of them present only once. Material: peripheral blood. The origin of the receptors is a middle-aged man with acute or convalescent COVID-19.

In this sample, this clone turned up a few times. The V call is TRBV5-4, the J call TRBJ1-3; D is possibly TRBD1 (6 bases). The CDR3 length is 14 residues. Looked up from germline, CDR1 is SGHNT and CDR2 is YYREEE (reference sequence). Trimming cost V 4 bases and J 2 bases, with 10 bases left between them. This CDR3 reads CASSSRGAGNTIYF. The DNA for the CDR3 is TGTGCCAGCAGCAGCAGGGGAGCTGGAAACACCATATATTTT.

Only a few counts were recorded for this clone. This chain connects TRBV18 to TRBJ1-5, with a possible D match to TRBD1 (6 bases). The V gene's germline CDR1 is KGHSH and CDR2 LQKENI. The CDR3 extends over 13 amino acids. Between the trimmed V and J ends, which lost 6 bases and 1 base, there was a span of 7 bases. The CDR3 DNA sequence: TGTGCCAGCTCCCAGGGGAGCAATCAGCCCCAGCATTTT. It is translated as CASSQGSNQPQHF.

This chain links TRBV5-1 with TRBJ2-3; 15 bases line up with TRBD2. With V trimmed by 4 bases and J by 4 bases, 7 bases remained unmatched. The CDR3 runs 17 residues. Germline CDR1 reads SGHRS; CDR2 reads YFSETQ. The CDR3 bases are TGCGCCAGCAGCCTCGGACTAGCGGGGGGGCTCCCAGATACGCAGTATTTT. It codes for CASSLGLAGGLPDTQYF.

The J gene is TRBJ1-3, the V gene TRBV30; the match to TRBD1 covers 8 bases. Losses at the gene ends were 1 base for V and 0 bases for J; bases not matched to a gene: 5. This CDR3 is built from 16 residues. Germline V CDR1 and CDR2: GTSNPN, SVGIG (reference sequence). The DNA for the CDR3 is TGTGCCTGGAGTGCCTCAGGGGGCGCCTCTGGAAACACCATATATTTT. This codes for CAWSASGGASGNTIYF.

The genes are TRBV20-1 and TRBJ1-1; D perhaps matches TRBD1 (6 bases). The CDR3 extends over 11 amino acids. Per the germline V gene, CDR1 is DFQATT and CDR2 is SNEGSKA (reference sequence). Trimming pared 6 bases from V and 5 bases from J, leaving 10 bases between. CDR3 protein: CSAPTGTEAFF. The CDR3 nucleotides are TGCAGTGCCCCAACAGGGACTGAAGCTTTCTTT.

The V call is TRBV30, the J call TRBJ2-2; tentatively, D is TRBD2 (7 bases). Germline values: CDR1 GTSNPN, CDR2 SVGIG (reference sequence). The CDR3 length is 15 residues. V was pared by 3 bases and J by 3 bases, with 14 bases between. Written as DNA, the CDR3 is TGTGCCTGGAGACAGGGAGGGATTGACACCGGGGAGCTGTTTTTT. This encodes CAWRQGGIDTGELFF.

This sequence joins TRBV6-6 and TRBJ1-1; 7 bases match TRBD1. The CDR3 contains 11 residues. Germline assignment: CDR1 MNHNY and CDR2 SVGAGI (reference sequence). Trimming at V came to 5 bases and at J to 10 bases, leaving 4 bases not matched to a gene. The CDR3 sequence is CASSTQGGAFF. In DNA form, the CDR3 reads TGTGCCAGCAGTACCCAGGGGGGAGCTTTCTTT.

The CDR3: CASSHGQGGTWNTEAFF. The CDR3 DNA sequence: TGTGCCAGCAGTCACGGACAGGGGGGGACGTGGAACACTGAAGCTTTCTTT. The chain uses TRBV27 and TRBJ1-1; 10 bases agree with TRBD1. The germline V gene encodes CDR1 MNHEY and CDR2 SMNVEV (reference sequence). V dropped 5 bases and J dropped 1; count of bases not matched to a gene: 10. CDR3 length equals 17 residues.

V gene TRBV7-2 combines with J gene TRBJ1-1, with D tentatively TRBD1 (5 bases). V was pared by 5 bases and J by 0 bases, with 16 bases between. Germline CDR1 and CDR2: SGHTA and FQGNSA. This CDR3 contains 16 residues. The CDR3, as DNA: TGTGCCAGCAGCCCCCAGTGGGGACTCATGAACACTGAAGCTTTCTTT. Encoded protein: CASSPQWGLMNTEAFF.

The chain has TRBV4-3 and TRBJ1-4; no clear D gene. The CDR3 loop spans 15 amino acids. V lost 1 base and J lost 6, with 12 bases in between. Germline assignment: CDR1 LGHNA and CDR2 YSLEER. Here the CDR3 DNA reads TGCGCCAGCAGCCAAGTCTCGGGTGTTGATGAAAAACTGTTTTTT. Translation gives CASSQVSGVDEKLFF.

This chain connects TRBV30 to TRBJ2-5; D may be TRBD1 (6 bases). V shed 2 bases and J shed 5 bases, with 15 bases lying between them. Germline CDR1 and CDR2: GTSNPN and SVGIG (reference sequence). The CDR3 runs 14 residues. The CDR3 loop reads CAWSTLTGLETQYF. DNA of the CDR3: TGTGCCTGGAGTACTCTGACAGGCCTGGAGACCCAGTACTTC.

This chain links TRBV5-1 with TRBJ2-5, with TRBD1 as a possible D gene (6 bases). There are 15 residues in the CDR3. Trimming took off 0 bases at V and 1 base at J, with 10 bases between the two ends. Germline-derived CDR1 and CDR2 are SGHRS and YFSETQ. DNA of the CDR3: TGCGCCAGCAGCTTGGAGGGGGTGAGCCAAGAGACCCAGTACTTC. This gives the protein CASSLEGVSQETQYF.

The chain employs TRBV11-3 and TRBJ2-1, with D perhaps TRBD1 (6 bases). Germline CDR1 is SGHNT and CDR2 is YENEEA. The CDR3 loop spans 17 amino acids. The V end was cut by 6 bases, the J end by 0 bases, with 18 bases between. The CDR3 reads CASSQTDRWDSYNEQFF. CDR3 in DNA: TGTGCCAGCAGTCAAACCGACAGGTGGGACTCCTACAATGAGCAGTTCTTC.

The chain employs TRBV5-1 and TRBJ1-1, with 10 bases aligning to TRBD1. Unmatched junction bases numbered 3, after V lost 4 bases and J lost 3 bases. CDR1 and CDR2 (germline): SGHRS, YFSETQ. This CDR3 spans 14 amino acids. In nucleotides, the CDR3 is TGCGCCAGCAGCCAGGGGACAGGGGACACTGAAGCTTTCTTT. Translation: CASSQGTGDTEAFF.

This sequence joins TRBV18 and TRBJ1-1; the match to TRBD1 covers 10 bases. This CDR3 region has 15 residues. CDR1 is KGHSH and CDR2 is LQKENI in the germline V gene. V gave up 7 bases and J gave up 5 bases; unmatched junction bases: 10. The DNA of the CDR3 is TGTGCCAGCTATACTTCGACAGGGGGCTCTACTGAAGCTTTCTTT. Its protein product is CASYTSTGGSTEAFF.

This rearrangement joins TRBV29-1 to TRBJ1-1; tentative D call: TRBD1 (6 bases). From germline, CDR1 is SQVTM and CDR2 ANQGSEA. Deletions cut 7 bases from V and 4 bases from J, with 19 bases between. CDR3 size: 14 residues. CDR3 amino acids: CSAQRGAGTTEAFF. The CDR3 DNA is TGCAGCGCCCAACGGGGGGCAGGGACCACTGAAGCTTTCTTT.